The present T cell receptor beta chain was sequenced within a study of T cells in Graves' hyperthyroidism and ophthalmopathy (dated by TCRdb to between 2017 and 2020). Some background on the complete study: Peripheral blood was sampled at the time of initial diagnosis, prior to any treatment. Thyroid tissue and blood T-cell repertoires from about six Graves' hyperthyroidism patients were also compared in the study. Prospective prediction of ophthalmopathy was tested in an independent validation cohort of fewer than 20 hyperthyroidism patients and 17 patients who later progressed to ophthalmopathy. The 90 to 100 discovery patients were randomly split 7:3 into training and test sets. To identify TCR V-J signatures that set the groups apart, the researchers used a discovery cohort of about a hundred patients, made up of under 45 with Graves' ophthalmopathy and 57 with stable Graves' hyperthyroidism. The paper reports TCR Vbeta CDR3 sequencing of about 140 peripheral blood samples: approximately 41 ophthalmopathy, 70 to 85 hyperthyroidism and around 17 progressor patients. Once sampling was done, hyperthyroidism patients were given methimazole at a starting dose of 30 mg daily, whereas ophthalmopathy patients were given high-dose intravenous methylprednisolone.

The TCR beta CDR3 regions were amplified from the RNA transcripts. For the first round of RT-PCR on the TCR CDR3, the HTBI primer set was used together with the Qiagen OneStep RT-PCR kit. A second multiplex PCR round built the libraries, followed by size selection and purification. The libraries were sequenced on an Illumina HiSeq2000 using paired-end 100 bp reads. The study's own analysis went as follows. SOAPnuke was used to process the raw data, throwing out any read that contained adapters or uncalled bases, had a mean Phred below 15, or lacked an exact constant-primer or identifier match. COPE v1.2.5 was used to merge high-quality paired reads, and clonotypes were defined as unique nucleotide sequences. MiTCR v1.1 was used to align clonotypes to the IMGT TRBV, TRBD and TRBJ reference segments. The analysis was restricted to V-J combinations with a frequency above 0.0001, which together covered 99% to 99.2% of the repertoires. The TCS score was defined as the ratio of F50 (clonal expansion) to E x V (chaos), calculated using BLOSUM62-based TCRdist between CDR3 peptides within each V-J. Welch's t-statistics and random forest reduced fewer than 550 V-J features to 13, which were used in a naive Bayes classifier (R e1071). The public reads were run again by TCRdb, first through fastp at Q25 and then through MiXCR, and only productive beta chains were kept. Each entry merges the rows of one CDR3 protein and shows their most common DNA and genes. TCRdb, not the authors, supplied the V and J calls. This sample comprises 550,000 to 650,000 distinct CDR3 sequences, roughly 14% of them detected only once. The top ten clonotypes cover 5.5% to 7.5% of the sample.

General findings and caveats noted by the study authors: Sample size was not statistically predetermined, and investigators were not blinded to group allocation. In validation, progression to ophthalmopathy was predicted by the model with nearly 71% sensitivity and under 85% specificity, a median of roughly 6.4 months before onset. Most expanded thyroid clonotypes (frequency above 0.001) were also found in blood, which suggests that blood repertoires may mirror thyroid immune responses. A model built on a 13 V-J signature distinguished ophthalmopathy from stable hyperthyroidism, reaching around 90% sensitivity and about 81% specificity in cross-validation and 80%/75% in testing.

On this clonotype itself: This clone's antigen is unknown. No much larger clone is present one base from it, and per-base qualities are unavailable.

The CDR3 starts with the cysteine, ends with the phenylalanine, and has 15 residues. The kept DNA is CDR3 alone, 45 bases in frame from the first base. Taken from the germline V gene, the CDR1 and CDR2 loops are MNHEY and SVGAGI. The trim is 2 bases for V and 4 bases for J, with a gap of 14 bases between the germline ends. Hyperthyroidism patients were aged 18 to 65 years and newly diagnosed, with disease duration of less than 2 months. Any patient with an uncontrolled infection, another autoimmune disease, pregnancy or lactation was excluded. Diagnoses were based on clinical symptoms, serum thyroxine and TRAb, thyroid ultrasound and orbital computed tomography. Blood from progressor patients was drawn when they were first diagnosed with hyperthyroidism, before any ophthalmopathy symptoms appeared. PBMCs were isolated from about 9 ml of fresh peripheral blood by Ficoll-Paque density gradient centrifugation. Progressor patients were initially diagnosed with Graves' hyperthyroidism and developed ophthalmopathy during follow-up. Trizol reagent was used to extract total RNA, and RNA quality was then checked on an Agilent 2100 Bioanalyzer.

The sequencing sample was made of blood. Here the chain combines TRBV6-5 and TRBJ2-5, and TRBD2 may be the D gene, going by 7 matching bases. The TCR sequence derives from a woman in her twenties or thirties with Graves' hyperthyroidism that later progressed to Graves' ophthalmopathy. The CDR3 region: CASSYGSGGRETQYF. The bases are TGTGCCAGCAGTTACGGATCGGGGGGCCGAGAGACCCAGTACTTC.